One sample yielded the 17 T cell receptor beta chains listed below, sequenced in a study of CD8 T cells in Susac syndrome. Random hexamers were used to reverse transcribe the RNA input (about 0.45 to 1 ug). TCRdb called the immunoSEQ multiplex PCR reads again in MiXCR, with one record for every CDR3 protein. Counted here are 250,000 to 300,000 distinct CDR3 sequences, 85% occurring once; the ten biggest clones make up 0.21%. The sequenced sample was CD8+ T cells from PBMCs. All receptors come from a human donor with multiple sclerosis.

The V gene is TRBV4-3, the J gene TRBJ2-7; D gene unclear. Trimming cost V 3 bases and J 2 bases, with 14 bases left between them. The CDR3 consists of 15 residues. Germline V gene data show CDR1 as LGHNA and CDR2 as YSLEER. CDR3 amino acids: CASSQESRATYEQYF. The CDR3 nucleotides are TGCGCCAGCAGCCAGGAGAGCCGAGCGACCTACGAGCAGTACTTC.

The chain is built from TRBV28 and TRBJ2-7, with D uncertain. Deletions cut 0 bases from V and 6 bases from J, with 3 bases between. The CDR3 sequence is 11 residues long. Germline lookup yields CDR1 MDHEN and CDR2 SYDVKM. The CDR3 protein is CASSLCCEQYF. The CDR3 nucleotides read TGTGCCAGCAGTTTATGCTGCGAGCAGTACTTC.

This clonotype was recorded once. J is TRBJ2-7 and V is TRBV7-9; possible D gene TRBD2, 6 bases. V shed 3 bases and J shed 2 bases, with 17 bases lying between them. The CDR3 is 16 residues long. Germline CDR1 SEHNR, CDR2 FQNEAQ (reference sequence). The CDR3 is CASSFQRGTGTYEQYF. The CDR3 DNA reads TGTGCCAGCAGCTTCCAGCGCGGGACCGGAACCTACGAGCAGTACTTC.

The J gene is TRBJ2-1, the V gene TRBV29-1; D gene ambiguous. V lost 0 bases to trimming and J lost 4 bases, with 10 bases between them. The CDR3 is 14 residues long. Germline loops: CDR1 SQVTM, CDR2 ANQGSEA. The CDR3 loop reads CSVEDQSLYNEQFF. The CDR3 DNA reads TGCAGCGTTGAAGATCAGAGCTTGTACAATGAGCAGTTCTTC.

The count of this clonotype is one. The V call is TRBV9, the J call TRBJ2-7; D possibly uses TRBD1 or TRBD2 (5 bases each). Germline CDR1 and CDR2: SGDLS and YYNGEE. The CDR3 is made up of 16 amino acids. V was clipped by 3 bases and J by 6 bases, with 22 bases between them. This CDR3 is CASSADKGTPNGEQYF. CDR3 sequence (DNA): TGTGCCAGCAGCGCGGACAAAGGGACCCCCAACGGCGAGCAGTACTTC.

The J gene is TRBJ2-7, the V gene TRBV6-2 or TRBV6-3, with D unresolved. This CDR3 has 13 amino acids. Deletions cut 2 bases from V and 7 bases from J, with 12 bases between. Germline CDR1 is MNHEY and CDR2 is SVGEGT. In DNA, the CDR3 is TGTGCCAGCAGTTACCAACCCGGGTTGGAGCAGTACTTC. This codes for CASSYQPGLEQYF.

The genes are TRBV20-1 and TRBJ1-2, with D possibly matching TRBD1 (6 bases). Germline V gene data show CDR1 as DFQATT and CDR2 as SNEGSKA (reference sequence). The germline V and J ends were trimmed by 1 base and 4 bases, with 22 bases remaining between them. The CDR3 spans 17 residues. CDR3 residues: CSARVGAGAPELYGYTF. The CDR3 bases are TGCAGTGCTAGAGTGGGGGCAGGGGCGCCGGAACTCTATGGCTACACCTTC.

The CDR3 region is CSAIGLDANYGYTF. The DNA of the CDR3 is TGCAGTGCTATTGGATTAGATGCTAACTATGGCTACACCTTC. V and J are TRBV20-1 and TRBJ1-2; D not certain. CDR1 DFQATT and CDR2 SNEGSKA come from the germline V gene (reference sequence). V was cut by 4 bases and J by 0 bases, with 12 bases left in between. The CDR3 sequence is 14 residues long.

J is TRBJ1-2 and V is TRBV11-2; 7 bases line up with TRBD1. The CDR3 runs 17 residues. After removal of 5 bases from V and 4 bases from J, the junction contained 16 bases not matched to a gene. Germline lookup yields CDR1 SGHAT and CDR2 FQNNGV. Here the CDR3 reads CASSRTGFPSHVYGYTF. DNA for the CDR3: TGTGCCAGCAGCCGGACAGGCTTTCCTTCCCATGTCTATGGCTACACCTTC.

The genes are TRBV11-2 and TRBJ2-3; no clear D. Per germline, CDR1 SGHAT and CDR2 FQNNGV. Trimming cost V 0 bases and J 2 bases, with 9 bases left between them. The CDR3 consists of 15 residues. CDR3 region: CASSLEDGHTDTQYF. As DNA, the CDR3 is TGTGCCAGCAGCTTAGAGGACGGCCACACAGATACGCAGTATTTT.

The rearrangement joins TRBV25-1 to TRBJ1-6; 7 positions agree with TRBD1. The CDR3 has 15 amino acids. CDR1 MGHDK and CDR2 SYGVNS come from the germline V gene. Trimming cost V 8 bases and J 7 bases; bases outside gene matches: 11. CDR3 amino acids: CASSRPGQSNSPLHF. The CDR3 DNA sequence: TGTGCCAGCTCAAGACCGGGACAGAGCAATTCACCCCTCCACTTT.

CDR3 in amino acids: CASSQDAVMNTEAFF. For the CDR3, the DNA is TGCGCCAGCAGCCAAGATGCAGTCATGAACACTGAAGCTTTCTTT. The chain carries TRBV4-3 and TRBJ1-1; D is unresolved. This CDR3 region has 15 residues. The germline V gene encodes CDR1 LGHNA and CDR2 YSLEER. The V end was cut by 0 bases, the J end by 0 bases, with 8 bases between.

This clonotype came up once. The rearrangement uses TRBV30 and TRBJ2-7; D unclear. V lost 0 bases and J lost 3, with 6 bases in between. The CDR3 sequence is 12 residues long. Germline-derived CDR1 and CDR2 are GTSNPN and SVGIG (reference sequence). CDR3 protein: CAWSVPGYEQYF. As DNA, the CDR3 is TGTGCCTGGAGTGTCCCGGGCTACGAGCAGTACTTC. Drawing the rest from reference TRBV30 and TRBJ2-7, the complete variable domain is SQTIHQWPATLVQPVGSPLSLECTVEGTSNPNLYWYRQAAGRGLQLLFYSVGIGQISSEVPQNLSASRPQDRQFILSSKKLLLSDSGFYLCAWSVPGYEQYFGPGTRLTVT.

J is TRBJ2-7 and V is TRBV21-1; the table gives TRBD2 as D, unverified against the DNA. TRBV21-1 is a recognized pseudogene. The CDR3 spans 14 residues. DNA for the CDR3: TGTGCCAGCAGCAAAGGAGCGGAGAACTACGAGCAGTACTTC. The encoded protein is CASSKGAENYEQYF.

The chain uses TRBV27 and TRBJ1-2; TRBD1 might be the D (6 bases). CDR1 is MNHEY and CDR2 is SMNVEV in the germline V gene (reference sequence). The CDR3 length is 13 residues. With 6 bases removed from V and 2 bases from J, the gap between germline ends came to 10 bases. CDR3 in DNA: TGTGCCAGCAGCCAGAGGGGGAACTATGGCTACACCTTC. Translation gives CASSQRGNYGYTF.

V and J are TRBV4-1 and TRBJ2-5, with D maybe TRBD1 (5 bases). There are 14 residues in the CDR3. V dropped 4 bases and J dropped 1 base, with 10 bases sitting between them. Germline loops: CDR1 MGHRA, CDR2 YSYEKL. This chain's CDR3 is CASSPRVLQETQYF. The CDR3 nucleotides read TGCGCCAGCAGCCCCAGGGTACTCCAAGAGACCCAGTACTTC.

This clonotype was found once. The rearrangement joins TRBV4-3 to TRBJ2-7, with no clear D. The CDR3 runs to 15 residues. Trimming pared 0 bases from V and 3 bases from J, leaving 12 bases between. Germline CDR1 and CDR2: LGHNA and YSLEER. This CDR3 reads CASSQDEAWHYEQYF. The CDR3 DNA reads TGCGCCAGCAGCCAAGATGAGGCCTGGCACTACGAGCAGTACTTC.